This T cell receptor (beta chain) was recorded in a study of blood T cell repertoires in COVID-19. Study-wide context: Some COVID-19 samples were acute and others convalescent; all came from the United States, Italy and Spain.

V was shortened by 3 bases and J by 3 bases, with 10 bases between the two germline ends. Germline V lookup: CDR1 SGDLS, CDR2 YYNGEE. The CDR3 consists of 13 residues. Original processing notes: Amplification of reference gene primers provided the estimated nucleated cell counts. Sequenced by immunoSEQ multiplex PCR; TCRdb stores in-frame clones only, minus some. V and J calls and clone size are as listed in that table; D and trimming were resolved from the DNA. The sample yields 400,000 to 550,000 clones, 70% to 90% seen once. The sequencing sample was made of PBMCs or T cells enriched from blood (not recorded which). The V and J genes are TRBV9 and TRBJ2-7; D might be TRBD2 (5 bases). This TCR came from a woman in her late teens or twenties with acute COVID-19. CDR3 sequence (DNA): TGTGCCAGCAGCGACCGGGATCACTACGAGCAGTACTTC. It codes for CASSDRDHYEQYF.